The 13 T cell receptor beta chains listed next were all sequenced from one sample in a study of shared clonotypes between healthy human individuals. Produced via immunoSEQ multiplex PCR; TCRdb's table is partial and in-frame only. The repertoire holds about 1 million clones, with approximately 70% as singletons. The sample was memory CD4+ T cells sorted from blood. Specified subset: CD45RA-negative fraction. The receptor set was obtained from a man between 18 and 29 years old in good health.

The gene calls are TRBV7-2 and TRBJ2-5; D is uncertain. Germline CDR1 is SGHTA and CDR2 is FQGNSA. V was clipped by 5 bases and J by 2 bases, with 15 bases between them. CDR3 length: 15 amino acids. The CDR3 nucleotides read TGTGCCAGCAGCCCCGGTTTAGGGAAACAAGAGACCCAGTACTTC. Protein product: CASSPGLGKQETQYF.

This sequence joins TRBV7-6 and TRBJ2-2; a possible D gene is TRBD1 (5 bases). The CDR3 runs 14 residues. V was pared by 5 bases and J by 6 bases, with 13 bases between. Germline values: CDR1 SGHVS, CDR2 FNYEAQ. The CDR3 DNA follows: TGTGCCAGCAGCCTCGACAGAATCCCCGGGGAGCTGTTTTTT. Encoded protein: CASSLDRIPGELFF.

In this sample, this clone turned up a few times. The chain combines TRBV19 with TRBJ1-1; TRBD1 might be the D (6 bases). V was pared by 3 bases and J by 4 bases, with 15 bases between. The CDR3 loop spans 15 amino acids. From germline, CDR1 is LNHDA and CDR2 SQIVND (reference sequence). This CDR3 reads CASSMQAGVGTEAFF. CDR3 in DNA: TGTGCCAGTAGTATGCAGGCAGGGGTCGGCACTGAAGCTTTCTTT.

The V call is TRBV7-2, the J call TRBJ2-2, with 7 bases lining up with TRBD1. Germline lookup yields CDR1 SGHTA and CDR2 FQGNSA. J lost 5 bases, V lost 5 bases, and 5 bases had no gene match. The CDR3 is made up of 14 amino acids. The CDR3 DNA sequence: TGTGCCAGCAGCCGACAGGGTGGGACCGGGGAGCTGTTTTTT. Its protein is CASSRQGGTGELFF.

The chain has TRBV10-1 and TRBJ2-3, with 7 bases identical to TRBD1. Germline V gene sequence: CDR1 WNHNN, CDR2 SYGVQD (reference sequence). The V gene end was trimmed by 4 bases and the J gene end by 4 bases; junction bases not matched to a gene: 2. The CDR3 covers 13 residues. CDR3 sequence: CASSVQGADTQYF. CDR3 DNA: TGCGCCAGCAGTGTCCAGGGGGCAGATACGCAGTATTTT.

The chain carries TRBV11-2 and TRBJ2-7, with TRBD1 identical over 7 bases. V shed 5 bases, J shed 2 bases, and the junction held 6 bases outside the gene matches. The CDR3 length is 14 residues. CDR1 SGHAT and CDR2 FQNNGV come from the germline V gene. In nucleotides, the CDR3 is TGTGCCAGCAGCCCGGACAGGTGGGCCTACGAGCAGTACTTC. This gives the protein CASSPDRWAYEQYF.

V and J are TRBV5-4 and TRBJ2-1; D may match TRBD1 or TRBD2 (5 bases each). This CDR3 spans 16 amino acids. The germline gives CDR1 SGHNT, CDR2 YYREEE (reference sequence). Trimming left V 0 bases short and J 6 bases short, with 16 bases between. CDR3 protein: CASSLAAGATLNEQFF. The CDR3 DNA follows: TGTGCCAGCAGCTTGGCCGCCGGGGCGACCCTCAATGAGCAGTTCTTC.

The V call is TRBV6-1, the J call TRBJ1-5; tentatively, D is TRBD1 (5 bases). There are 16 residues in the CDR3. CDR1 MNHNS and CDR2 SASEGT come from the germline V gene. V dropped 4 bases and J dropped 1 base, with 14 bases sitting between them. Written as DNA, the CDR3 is TGTGCCAGCAGTGGTATTGGGGGTTTAAGCAATCAGCCCCAGCATTTT. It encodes CASSGIGGLSNQPQHF.

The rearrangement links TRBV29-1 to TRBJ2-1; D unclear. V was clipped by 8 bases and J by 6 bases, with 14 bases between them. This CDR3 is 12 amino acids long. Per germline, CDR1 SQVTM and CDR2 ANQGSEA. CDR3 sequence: CSTRGGINEQFF. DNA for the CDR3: TGCAGCACCCGCGGCGGCATCAATGAGCAGTTCTTC.

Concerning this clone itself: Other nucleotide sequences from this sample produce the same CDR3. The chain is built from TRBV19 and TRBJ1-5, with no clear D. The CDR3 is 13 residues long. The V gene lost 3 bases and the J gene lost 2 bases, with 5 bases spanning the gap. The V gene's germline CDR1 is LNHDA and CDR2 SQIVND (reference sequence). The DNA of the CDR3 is TGTGCCAGTAGTATGGCAGGCAATCAGCCCCAGCATTTT. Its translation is CASSMAGNQPQHF.

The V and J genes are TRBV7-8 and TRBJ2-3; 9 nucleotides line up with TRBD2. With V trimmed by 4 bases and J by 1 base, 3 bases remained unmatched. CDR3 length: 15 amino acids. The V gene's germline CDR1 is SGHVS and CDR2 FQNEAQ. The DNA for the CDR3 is TGTGCCAGCAGCTGGGGACTAGCAGGCACAGATACGCAGTATTTT. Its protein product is CASSWGLAGTDTQYF.

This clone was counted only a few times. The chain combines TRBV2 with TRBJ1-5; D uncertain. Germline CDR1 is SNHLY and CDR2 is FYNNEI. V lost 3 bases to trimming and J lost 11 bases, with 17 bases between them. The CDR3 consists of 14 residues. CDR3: CASSDRGSLLAQHF. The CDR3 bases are TGTGCCAGCAGTGATAGAGGGTCCCTTTTGGCCCAGCATTTT.

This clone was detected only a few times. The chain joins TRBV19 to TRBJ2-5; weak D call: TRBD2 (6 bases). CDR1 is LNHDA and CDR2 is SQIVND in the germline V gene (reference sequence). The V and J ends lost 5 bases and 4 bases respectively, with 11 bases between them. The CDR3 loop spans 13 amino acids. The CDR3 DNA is TGTGCCAGTAGTCAGCCGGGAGCAGAGACCCAGTACTTC. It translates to CASSQPGAETQYF. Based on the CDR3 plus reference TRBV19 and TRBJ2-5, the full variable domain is DGGITQSPKYLFRKEGQNVTLSCEQNLNHDAMYWYRQDPGQGLRLIYYSQIVNDFQKGDIAEGYSVSREKKESFPLTVTSAQKNPTAFYLCASSQPGAETQYFGPGTRLLVL.